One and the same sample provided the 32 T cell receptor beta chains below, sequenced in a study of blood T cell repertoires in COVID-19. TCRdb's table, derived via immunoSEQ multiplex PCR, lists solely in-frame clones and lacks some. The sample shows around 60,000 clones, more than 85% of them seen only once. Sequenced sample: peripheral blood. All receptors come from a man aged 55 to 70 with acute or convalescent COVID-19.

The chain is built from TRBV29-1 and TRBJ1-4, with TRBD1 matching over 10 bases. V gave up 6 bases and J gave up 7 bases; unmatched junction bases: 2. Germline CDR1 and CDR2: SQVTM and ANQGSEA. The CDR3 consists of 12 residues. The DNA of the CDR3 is TGCAGCGTACGGGACAGGGGTGAAAAACTGTTTTTT. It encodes CSVRDRGEKLFF.

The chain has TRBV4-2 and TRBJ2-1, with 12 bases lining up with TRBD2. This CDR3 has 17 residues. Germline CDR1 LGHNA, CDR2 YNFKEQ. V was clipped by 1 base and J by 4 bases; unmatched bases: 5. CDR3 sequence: CASSQAPGTSGYNEQFF. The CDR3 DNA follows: TGTGCCAGCAGCCAAGCCCCTGGGACTAGCGGGTACAATGAGCAGTTCTTC.

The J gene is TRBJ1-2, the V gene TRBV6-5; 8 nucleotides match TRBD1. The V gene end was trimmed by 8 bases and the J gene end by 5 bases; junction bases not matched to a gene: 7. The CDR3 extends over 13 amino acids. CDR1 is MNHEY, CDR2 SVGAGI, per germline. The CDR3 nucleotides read TGTGCCAGCCGGCCGGGACAGGCTTATGGCTACACCTTC. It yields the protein CASRPGQAYGYTF.

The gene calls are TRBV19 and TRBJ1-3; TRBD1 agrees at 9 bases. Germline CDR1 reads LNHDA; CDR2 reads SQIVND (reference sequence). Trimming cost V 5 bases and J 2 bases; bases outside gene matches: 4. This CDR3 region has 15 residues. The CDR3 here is CASSLRTGAGNTIYF. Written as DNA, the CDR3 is TGTGCCAGTAGTCTACGGACAGGGGCTGGAAACACCATATATTTT. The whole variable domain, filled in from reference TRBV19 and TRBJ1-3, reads DGGITQSPKYLFRKEGQNVTLSCEQNLNHDAMYWYRQDPGQGLRLIYYSQIVNDFQKGDIAEGYSVSREKKESFPLTVTSAQKNPTAFYLCASSLRTGAGNTIYFGEGSWLTVV.

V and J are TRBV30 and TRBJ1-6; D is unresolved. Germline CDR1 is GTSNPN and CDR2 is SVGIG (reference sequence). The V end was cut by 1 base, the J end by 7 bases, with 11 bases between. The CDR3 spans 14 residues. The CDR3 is CAWSGTRSNSPLHF. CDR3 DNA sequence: TGTGCCTGGAGTGGGACTCGGAGCAATTCACCCCTCCACTTT.

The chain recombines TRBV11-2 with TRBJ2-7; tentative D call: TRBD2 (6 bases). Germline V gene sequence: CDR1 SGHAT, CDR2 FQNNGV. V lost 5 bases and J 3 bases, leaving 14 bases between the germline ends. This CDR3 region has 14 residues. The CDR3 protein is CASSPGGQGYEQYF. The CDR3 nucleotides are TGTGCCAGCAGCCCCGGGGGTCAGGGCTACGAGCAGTACTTC.

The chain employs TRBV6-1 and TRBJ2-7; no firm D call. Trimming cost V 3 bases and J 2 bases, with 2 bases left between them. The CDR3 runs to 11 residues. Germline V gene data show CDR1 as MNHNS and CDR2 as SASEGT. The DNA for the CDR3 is TGTGCCAGCAGTGACACCTACGAGCAGTACTTC. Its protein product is CASSDTYEQYF.

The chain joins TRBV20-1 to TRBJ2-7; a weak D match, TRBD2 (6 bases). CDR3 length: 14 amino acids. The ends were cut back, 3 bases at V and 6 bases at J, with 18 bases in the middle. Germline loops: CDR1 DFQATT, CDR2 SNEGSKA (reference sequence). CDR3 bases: TGCAGTGCTAGTAGCGCAACTCTAGCGAGCGAGCAGTACTTC. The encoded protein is CSASSATLASEQYF.

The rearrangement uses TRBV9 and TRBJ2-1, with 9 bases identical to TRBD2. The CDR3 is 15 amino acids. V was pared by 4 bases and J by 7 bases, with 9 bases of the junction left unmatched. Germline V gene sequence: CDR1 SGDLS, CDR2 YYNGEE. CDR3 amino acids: CASSPGTSLLNEQFF. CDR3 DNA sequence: TGTGCCAGCAGCCCAGGGACTAGCCTCCTTAATGAGCAGTTCTTC.

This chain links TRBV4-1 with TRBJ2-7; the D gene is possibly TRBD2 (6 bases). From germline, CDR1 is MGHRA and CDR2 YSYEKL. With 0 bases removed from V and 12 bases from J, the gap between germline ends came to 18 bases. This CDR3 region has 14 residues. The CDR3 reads CASSQDPFSGQTYF. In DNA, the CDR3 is TGCGCCAGCAGCCAAGACCCTTTTAGCGGCCAGACGTACTTC.

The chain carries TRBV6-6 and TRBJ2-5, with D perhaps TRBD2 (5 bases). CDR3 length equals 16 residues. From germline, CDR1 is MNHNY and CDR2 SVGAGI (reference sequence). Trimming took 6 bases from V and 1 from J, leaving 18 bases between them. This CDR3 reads CASSLTSGGGQETQYF. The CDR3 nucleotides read TGTGCCAGCAGCCTGACCTCCGGAGGTGGCCAAGAGACCCAGTACTTC.

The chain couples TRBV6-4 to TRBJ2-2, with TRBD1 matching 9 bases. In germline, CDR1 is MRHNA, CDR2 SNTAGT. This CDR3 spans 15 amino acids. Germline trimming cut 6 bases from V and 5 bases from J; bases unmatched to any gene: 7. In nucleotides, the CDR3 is TGTGCCAGCAGACCGGGACAGGGAGTGACCGGGGAGCTGTTTTTT. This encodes CASRPGQGVTGELFF.

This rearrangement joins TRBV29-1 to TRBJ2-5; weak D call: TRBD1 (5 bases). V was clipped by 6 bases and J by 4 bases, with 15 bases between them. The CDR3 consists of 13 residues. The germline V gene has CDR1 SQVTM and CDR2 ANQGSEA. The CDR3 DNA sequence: TGCAGCGTCAAAGGGGTTCAACTAGAGACCCAGTACTTC. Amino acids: CSVKGVQLETQYF.

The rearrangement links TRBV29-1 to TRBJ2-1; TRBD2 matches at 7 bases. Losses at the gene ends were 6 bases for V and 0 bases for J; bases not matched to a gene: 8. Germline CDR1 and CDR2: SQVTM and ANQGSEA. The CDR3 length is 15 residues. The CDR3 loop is CSVLVLAGSYNEQFF. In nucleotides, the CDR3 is TGCAGCGTCCTCGTTTTAGCGGGCTCCTACAATGAGCAGTTCTTC.

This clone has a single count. CDR3 residues: CASRVGGIAGELFF. Written as DNA, the CDR3 is TGTGCCAGCAGGGTGGGCGGGATTGCCGGGGAGCTGTTTTTT. The chain links TRBV7-2 to TRBJ2-2; possible D gene TRBD2, 6 bases. The CDR3 contains 14 residues. Trimming stripped 6 bases from V and 6 bases from J, with 14 bases between. Germline V gene lookup returns CDR1 SGHTA and CDR2 FQGNSA. Combining the CDR3 with reference TRBV7-2 and TRBJ2-2 gives the whole variable domain GAGVSQSPSNKVTEKGKDVELRCDPISGHTALYWYRQSLGQGLEFLIYFQGNSAPDKSGLPSDRFSAERTGGSVSTLTIQRTQQEDSAVYLCASRVGGIAGELFFGEGSRLTVL.

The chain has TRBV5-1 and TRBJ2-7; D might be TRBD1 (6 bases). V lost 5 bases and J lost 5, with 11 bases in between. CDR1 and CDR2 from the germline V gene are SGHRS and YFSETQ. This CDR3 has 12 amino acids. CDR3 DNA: TGCGCCAGCAGGGGGGCTTTAAACGAGCAGTACTTC. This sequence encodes CASRGALNEQYF. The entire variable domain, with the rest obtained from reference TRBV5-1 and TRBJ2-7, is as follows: KAGVTQTPRYLIKTRGQQVTLSCSPISGHRSVSWYQQTPGQGLQFLFEYFSETQRNKGNFPGRFSGRQFSNSRSEMNVSTLELGDSALYLCASRGALNEQYFGPGTRLTVT.

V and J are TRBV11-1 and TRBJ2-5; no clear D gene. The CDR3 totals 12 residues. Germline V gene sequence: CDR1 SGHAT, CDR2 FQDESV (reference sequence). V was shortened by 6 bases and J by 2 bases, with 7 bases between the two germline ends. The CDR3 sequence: CASSRAQETQYF. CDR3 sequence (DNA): TGTGCCAGCAGTAGAGCTCAAGAGACCCAGTACTTC.

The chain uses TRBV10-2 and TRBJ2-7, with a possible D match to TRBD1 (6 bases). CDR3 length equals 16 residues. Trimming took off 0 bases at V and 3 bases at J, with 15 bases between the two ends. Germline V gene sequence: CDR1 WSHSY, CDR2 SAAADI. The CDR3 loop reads CASSESRQGIGYEQYF. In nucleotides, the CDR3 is TGCGCCAGCAGTGAGTCGCGTCAGGGGATAGGCTACGAGCAGTACTTC.

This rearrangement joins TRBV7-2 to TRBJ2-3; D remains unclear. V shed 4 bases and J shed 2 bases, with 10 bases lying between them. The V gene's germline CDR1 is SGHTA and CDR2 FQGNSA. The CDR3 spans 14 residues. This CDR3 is CASSSEQITDTQYF. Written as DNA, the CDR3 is TGTGCCAGCAGCTCGGAGCAGATCACAGATACGCAGTATTTT.

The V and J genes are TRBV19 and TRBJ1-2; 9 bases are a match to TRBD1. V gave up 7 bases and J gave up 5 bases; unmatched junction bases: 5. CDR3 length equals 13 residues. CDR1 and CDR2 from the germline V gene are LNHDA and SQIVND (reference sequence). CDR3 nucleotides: TGTGCCAGTAACCCGGGACAGGGTTATGGCTACACCTTC. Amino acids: CASNPGQGYGYTF.

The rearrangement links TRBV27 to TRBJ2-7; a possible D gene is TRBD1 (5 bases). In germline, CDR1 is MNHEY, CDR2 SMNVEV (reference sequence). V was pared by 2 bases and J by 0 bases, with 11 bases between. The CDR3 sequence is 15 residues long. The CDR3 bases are TGTGCCAGCAGTTTACGTGGGGCCCTCTCCTACGAGCAGTACTTC. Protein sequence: CASSLRGALSYEQYF.

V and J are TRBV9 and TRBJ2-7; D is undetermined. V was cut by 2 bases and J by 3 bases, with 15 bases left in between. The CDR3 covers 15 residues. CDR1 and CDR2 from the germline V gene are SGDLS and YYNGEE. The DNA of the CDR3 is TGTGCCAGCAGCGTTTATAGCCAAACTGACTACGAGCAGTACTTC. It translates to CASSVYSQTDYEQYF. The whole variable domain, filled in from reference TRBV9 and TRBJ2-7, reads DSGVTQTPKHLITATGQRVTLRCSPRSGDLSVYWYQQSLDQGLQFLIQYYNGEERAKGNILERFSAQQFPDLHSELNLSSLELGDSALYFCASSVYSQTDYEQYFGPGTRLTVT.

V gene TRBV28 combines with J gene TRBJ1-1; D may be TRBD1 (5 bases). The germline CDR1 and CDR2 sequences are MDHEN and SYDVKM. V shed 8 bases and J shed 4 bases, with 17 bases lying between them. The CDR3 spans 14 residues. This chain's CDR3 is CASRMGGMATEAFF. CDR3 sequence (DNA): TGTGCCAGCCGGATGGGGGGGATGGCCACTGAAGCTTTCTTT.

CDR3: CASSLEADTYEQYF. CDR3 bases: TGCGCCAGCAGCCTCGAGGCAGATACCTACGAGCAGTACTTC. The chain joins TRBV5-1 to TRBJ2-7; D not certain. Germline values: CDR1 SGHRS, CDR2 YFSETQ. Trimming cost V 4 bases and J 2 bases, with 13 bases left between them. There are 14 residues in the CDR3.

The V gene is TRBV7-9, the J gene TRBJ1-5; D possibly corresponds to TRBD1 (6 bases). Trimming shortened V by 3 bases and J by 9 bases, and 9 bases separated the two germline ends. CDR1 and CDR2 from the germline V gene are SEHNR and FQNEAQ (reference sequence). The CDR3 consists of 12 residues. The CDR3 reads CASSFEGGPQHF. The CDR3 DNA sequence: TGTGCCAGCAGCTTTGAAGGGGGGCCCCAGCATTTT.

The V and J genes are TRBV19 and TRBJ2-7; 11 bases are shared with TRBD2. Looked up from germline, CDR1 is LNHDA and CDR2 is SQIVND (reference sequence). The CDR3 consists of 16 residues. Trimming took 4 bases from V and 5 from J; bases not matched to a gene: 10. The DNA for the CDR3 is TGTGCCAGTAGTACACTTAGGCTAGCGGGAGGAGACGAGCAGTACTTC. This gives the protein CASSTLRLAGGDEQYF. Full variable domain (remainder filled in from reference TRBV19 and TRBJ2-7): DGGITQSPKYLFRKEGQNVTLSCEQNLNHDAMYWYRQDPGQGLRLIYYSQIVNDFQKGDIAEGYSVSREKKESFPLTVTSAQKNPTAFYLCASSTLRLAGGDEQYFGPGTRLTVT.

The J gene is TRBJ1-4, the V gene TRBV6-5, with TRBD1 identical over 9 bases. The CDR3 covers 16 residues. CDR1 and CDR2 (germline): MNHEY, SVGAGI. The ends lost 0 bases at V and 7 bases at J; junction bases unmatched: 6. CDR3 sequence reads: CASSYSRRGQGEKLFF. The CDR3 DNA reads TGTGCCAGCAGTTACTCGAGGAGGGGACAGGGTGAAAAACTGTTTTTT.

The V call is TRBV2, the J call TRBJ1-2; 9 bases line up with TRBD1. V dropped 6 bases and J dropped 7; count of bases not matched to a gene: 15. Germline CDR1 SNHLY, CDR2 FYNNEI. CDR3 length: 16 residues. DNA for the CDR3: TGTGCCAGCAGGAGGTCTGCCGGGACAGGGTCGGGTGGCTACACCTTC. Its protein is CASRRSAGTGSGGYTF.

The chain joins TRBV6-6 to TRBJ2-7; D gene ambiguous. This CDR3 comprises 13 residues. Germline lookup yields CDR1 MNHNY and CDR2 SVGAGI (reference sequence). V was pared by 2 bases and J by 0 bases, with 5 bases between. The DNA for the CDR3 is TGTGCCAGCAGTTACCTTAGCTCCTACGAGCAGTACTTC. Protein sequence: CASSYLSSYEQYF.

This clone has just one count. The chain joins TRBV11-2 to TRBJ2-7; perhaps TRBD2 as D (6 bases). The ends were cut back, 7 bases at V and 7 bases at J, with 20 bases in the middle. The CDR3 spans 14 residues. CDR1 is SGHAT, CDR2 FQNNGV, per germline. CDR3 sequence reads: CASTLRVLAEEQYF. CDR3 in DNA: TGTGCCAGCACCCTAAGGGTACTAGCTGAAGAGCAGTACTTC.

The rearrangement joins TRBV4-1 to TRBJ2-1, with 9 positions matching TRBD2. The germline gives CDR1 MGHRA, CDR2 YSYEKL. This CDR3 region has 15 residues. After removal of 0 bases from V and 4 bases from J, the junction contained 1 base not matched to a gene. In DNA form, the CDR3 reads TGCGCCAGCAGCCAAGAACTAGCGGGTTACAATGAGCAGTTCTTC. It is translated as CASSQELAGYNEQFF.

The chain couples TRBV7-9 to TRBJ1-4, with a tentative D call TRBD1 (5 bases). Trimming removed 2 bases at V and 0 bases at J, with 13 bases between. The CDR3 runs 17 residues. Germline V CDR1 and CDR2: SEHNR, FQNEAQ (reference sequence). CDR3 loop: CASSLPRGKTTNEKLFF. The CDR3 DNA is TGTGCCAGCAGCTTACCCCGGGGGAAAACAACTAATGAAAAACTGTTTTTT.